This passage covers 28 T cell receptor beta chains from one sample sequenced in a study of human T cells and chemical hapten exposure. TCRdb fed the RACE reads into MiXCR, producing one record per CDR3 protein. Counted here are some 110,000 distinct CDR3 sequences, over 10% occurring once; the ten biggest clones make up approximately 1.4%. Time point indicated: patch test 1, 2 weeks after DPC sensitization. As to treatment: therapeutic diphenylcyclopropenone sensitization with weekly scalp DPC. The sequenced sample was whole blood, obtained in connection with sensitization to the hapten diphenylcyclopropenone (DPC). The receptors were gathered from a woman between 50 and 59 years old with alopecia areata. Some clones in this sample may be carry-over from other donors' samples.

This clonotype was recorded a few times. Here the CDR3 DNA reads TGTGCCAGCACCGCTGGGGCCAACGTCCTGACTTTC. Amino acids: CASTAGANVLTF. This rearrangement joins TRBV12-3 or TRBV12-4 to TRBJ2-6; the D is unclear. The V gene lost 7 bases and the J gene lost 2 bases, with 3 bases spanning the gap. This CDR3 has 12 residues.

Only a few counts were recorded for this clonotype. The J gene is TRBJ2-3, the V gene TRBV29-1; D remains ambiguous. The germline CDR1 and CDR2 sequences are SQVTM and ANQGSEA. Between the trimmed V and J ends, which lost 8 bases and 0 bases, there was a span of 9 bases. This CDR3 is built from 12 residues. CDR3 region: CSTATSTDTQYF. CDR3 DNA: TGCAGCACGGCGACCAGCACAGATACGCAGTATTTT.

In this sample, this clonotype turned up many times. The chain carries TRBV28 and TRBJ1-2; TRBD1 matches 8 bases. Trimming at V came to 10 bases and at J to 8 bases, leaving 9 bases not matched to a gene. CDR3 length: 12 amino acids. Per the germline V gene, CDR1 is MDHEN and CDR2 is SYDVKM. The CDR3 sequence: CATTDREGGYTF. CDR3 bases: TGTGCCACGACGGACAGGGAGGGAGGCTACACCTTC.

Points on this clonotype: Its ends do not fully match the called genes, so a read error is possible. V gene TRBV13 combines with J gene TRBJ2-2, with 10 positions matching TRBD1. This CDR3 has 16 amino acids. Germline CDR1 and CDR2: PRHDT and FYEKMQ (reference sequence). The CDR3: CASRLVRDRGTGELFF. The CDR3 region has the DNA TGTGCCAGCAGATTAGTCCGGGACAGGGGAACCGGGGAGCTGTTTTTT. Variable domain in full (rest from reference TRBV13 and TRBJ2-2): AAGVIQSPRHLIKEKRETATLKCYPIPRHDTVYWYQQGPGQDPQFLISFYEKMQSDKGSIPDRFSAQQFSDYHSELNMSSLELGDSALYFCASRLVRDRGTGELFFGEGSRLTVL.

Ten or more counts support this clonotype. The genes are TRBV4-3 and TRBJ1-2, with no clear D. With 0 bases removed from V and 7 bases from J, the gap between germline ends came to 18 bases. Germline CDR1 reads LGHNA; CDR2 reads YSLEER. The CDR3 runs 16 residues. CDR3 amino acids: CASSQEVGSEVTGYTF. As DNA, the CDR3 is TGCGCCAGCAGCCAAGAGGTCGGCAGCGAGGTCACTGGCTACACCTTC.

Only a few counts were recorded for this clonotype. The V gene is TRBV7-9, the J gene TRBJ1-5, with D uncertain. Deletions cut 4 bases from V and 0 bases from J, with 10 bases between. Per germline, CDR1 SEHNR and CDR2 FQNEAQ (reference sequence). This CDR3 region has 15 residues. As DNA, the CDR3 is TGTGCCAGCAGCTCTGGCGGCTATAGCAATCAGCCCCAGCATTTT. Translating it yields CASSSGGYSNQPQHF. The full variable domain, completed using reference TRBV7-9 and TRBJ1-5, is DTGVSQNPRHKITKRGQNVTFRCDPISEHNRLYWYRQTLGQGPEFLTYFQNEAQLEKSRLLSDRFSAERPKGSFSTLEIQRTEQGDSAMYLCASSSGGYSNQPQHFGDGTRLSIL.

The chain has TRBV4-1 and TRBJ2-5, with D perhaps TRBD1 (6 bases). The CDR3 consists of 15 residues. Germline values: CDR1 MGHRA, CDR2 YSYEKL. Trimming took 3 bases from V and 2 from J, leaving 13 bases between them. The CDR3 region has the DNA TGCGCCAGCAGCCACAGGGGACCGACTCAAGAGACCCAGTACTTC. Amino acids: CASSHRGPTQETQYF.

This CDR3 reads CAISEPARGLGEQYF. The CDR3, as DNA: TGTGCCATCAGTGAACCCGCCAGGGGGCTCGGCGAGCAGTACTTC. The gene calls are TRBV10-3 and TRBJ2-7, with 8 bases fitting TRBD1. V was pared by 3 bases and J by 6 bases, with 10 bases of the junction left unmatched. CDR3 length: 15 amino acids. Germline V lookup: CDR1 ENHRY, CDR2 SYGVKD.

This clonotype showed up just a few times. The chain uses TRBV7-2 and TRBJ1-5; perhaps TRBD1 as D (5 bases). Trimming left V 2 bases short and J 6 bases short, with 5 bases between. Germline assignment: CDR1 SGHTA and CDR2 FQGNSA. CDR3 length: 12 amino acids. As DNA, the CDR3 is TGTGCCAGCAGCTTAAGGGGTCAGCCCCAGCATTTT. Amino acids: CASSLRGQPQHF. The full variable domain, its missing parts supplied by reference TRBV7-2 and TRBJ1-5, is GAGVSQSPSNKVTEKGKDVELRCDPISGHTALYWYRQSLGQGLEFLIYFQGNSAPDKSGLPSDRFSAERTGGSVSTLTIQRTQQEDSAVYLCASSLRGQPQHFGDGTRLSIL.

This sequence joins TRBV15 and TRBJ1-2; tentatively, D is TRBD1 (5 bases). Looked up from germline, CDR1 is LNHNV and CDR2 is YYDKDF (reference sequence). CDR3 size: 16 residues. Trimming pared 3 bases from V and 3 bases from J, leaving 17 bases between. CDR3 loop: CATSRRGSGSHYGYTF. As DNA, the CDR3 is TGTGCCACCAGCAGGCGGGGATCAGGGTCTCACTATGGCTACACCTTC.

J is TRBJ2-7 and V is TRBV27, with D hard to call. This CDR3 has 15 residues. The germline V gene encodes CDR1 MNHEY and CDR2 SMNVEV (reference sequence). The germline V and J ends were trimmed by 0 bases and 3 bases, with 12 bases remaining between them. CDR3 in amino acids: CASSLSGQANYEQYF. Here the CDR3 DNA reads TGTGCCAGCAGTTTATCCGGCCAGGCGAACTACGAGCAGTACTTC.

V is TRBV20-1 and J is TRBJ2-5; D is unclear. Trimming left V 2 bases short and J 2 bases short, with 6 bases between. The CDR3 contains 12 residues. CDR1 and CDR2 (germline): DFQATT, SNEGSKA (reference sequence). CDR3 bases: TGCAGTGCTAGAACTTCTCAAGAGACCCAGTACTTC. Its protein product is CSARTSQETQYF.

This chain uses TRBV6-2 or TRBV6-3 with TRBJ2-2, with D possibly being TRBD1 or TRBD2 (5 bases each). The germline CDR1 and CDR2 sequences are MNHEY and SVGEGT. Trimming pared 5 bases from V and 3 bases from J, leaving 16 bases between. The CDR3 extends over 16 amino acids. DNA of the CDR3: TGTGCCAGCAGTCCCCCCCTGGGGGTTCACACCGGGGAGCTGTTTTTT. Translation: CASSPPLGVHTGELFF.

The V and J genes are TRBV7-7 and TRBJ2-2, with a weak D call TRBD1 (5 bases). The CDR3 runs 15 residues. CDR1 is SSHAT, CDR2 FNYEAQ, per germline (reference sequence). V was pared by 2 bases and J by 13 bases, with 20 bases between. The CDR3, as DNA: TGTGCCAGCAGCTTAAATGAGTTCACACCCCAGGGGCTGTTTTTT. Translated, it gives CASSLNEFTPQGLFF.

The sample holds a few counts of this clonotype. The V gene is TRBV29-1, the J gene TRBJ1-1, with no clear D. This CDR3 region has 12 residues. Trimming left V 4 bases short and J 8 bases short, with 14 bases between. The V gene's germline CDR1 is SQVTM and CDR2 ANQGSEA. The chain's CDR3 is CSVVRSSAEAFF. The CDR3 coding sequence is TGCAGCGTTGTACGCTCCTCGGCAGAAGCTTTCTTT.

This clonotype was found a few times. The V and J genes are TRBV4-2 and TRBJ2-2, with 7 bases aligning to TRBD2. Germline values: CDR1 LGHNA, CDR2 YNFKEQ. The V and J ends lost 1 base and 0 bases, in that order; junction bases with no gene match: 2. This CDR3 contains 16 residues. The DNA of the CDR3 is TGTGCCAGCAGCCAAGCCGGGACTACGAACACCGGGGAGCTGTTTTTT. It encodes CASSQAGTTNTGELFF.

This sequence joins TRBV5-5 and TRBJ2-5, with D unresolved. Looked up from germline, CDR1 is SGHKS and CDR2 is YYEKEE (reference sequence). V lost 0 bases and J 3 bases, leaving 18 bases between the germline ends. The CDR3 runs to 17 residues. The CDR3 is CASSLVDLGIRKETQYF. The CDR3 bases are TGTGCCAGCAGCTTGGTTGATCTAGGGATCAGAAAAGAGACCCAGTACTTC.

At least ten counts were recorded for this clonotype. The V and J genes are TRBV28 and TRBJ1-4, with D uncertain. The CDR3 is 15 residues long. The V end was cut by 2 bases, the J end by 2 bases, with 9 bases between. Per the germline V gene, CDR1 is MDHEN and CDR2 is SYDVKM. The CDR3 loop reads CASSLNPGTNEKLFF. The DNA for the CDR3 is TGTGCCAGCAGTTTAAATCCAGGCACTAATGAAAAACTGTTTTTT.

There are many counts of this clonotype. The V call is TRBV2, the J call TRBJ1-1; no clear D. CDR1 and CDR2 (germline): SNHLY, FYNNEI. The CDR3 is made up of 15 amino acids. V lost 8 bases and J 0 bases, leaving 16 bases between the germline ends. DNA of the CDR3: TGTGCCAGCGGGCTGCTGTACTCGATGAACACTGAAGCTTTCTTT. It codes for CASGLLYSMNTEAFF.

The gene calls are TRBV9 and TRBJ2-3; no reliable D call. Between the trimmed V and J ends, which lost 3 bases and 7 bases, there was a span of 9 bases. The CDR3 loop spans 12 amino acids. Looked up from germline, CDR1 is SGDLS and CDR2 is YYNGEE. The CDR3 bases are TGTGCCAGCAGCGCGGGCGCGAATACGCAGTATTTT. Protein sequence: CASSAGANTQYF.

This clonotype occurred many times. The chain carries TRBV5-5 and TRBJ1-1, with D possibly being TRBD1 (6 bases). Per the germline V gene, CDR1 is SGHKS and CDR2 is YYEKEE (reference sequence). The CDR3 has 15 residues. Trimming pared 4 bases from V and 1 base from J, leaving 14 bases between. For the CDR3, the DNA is TGTGCCAGCAGCCCCCTTGGACAGCCGAACACTGAAGCTTTCTTT. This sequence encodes CASSPLGQPNTEAFF.

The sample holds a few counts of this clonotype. The CDR3 coding sequence is TGCAGTGCTAGAAACCGGGCAAGCTACGAGCAGTACTTC. It translates to CSARNRASYEQYF. The chain has TRBV20-1 and TRBJ2-7; D is undetermined. V dropped 2 bases and J dropped 3 bases, with 11 bases sitting between them. Germline CDR1 reads DFQATT; CDR2 reads SNEGSKA (reference sequence). This CDR3 has 13 residues.

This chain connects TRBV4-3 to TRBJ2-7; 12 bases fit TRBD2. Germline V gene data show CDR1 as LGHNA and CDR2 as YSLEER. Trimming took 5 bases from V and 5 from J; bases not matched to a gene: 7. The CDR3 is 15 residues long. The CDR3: CASSIQTSGGDEQYF. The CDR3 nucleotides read TGCGCCAGCAGCATACAGACTAGCGGGGGTGACGAGCAGTACTTC.

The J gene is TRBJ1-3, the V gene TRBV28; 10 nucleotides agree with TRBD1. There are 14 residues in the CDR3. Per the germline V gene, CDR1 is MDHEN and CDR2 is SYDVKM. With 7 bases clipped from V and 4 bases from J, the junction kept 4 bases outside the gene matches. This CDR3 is CASTPTGGGNTIYF. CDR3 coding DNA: TGTGCCAGCACCCCGACAGGGGGCGGAAACACCATATATTTT.

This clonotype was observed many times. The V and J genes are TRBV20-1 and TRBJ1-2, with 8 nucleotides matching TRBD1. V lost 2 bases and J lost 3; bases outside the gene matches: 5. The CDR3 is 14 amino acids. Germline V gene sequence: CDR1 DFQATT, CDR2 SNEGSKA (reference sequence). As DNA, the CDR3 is TGCAGTGCTAGAACCGGACAGGGTGACTATGGCTACACCTTC. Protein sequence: CSARTGQGDYGYTF.

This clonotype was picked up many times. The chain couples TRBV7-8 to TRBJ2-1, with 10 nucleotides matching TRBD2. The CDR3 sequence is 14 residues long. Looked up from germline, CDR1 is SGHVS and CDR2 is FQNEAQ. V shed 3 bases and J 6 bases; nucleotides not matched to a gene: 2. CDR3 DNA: TGTGCCAGCAGCTTCCTAGCGGGAGTCAATGAGCAGTTCTTC. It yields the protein CASSFLAGVNEQFF.

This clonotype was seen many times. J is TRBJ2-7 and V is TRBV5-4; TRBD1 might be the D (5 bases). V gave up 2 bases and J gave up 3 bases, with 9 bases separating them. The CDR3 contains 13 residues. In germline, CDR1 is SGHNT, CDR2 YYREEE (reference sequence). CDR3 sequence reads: CASSFDRGYEQYF. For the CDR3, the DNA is TGTGCCAGCAGCTTCGACAGAGGCTACGAGCAGTACTTC.

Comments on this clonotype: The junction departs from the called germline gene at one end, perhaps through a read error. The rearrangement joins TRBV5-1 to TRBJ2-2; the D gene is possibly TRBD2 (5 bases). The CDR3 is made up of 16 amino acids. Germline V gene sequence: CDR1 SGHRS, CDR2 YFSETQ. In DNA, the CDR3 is TGCGCCAGCAGCTTCGGATCGGCTTCGAACACCGGGGAGCTTTTTTTT. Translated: CASSFGSASNTGELFF. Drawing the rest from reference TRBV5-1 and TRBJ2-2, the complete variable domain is KAGVTQTPRYLIKTRGQQVTLSCSPISGHRSVSWYQQTPGQGLQFLFEYFSETQRNKGNFPGRFSGRQFSNSRSEMNVSTLELGDSALYLCASSFGSASNTGELFFGEGSRLTVL.